This T cell receptor beta chain was recorded in a study of blood T cells in healthy people across ages (dated by TCRdb to between 2014 and 2016). Notes on the research overall: Template switching captured roughly one uniquely barcoded TCR beta cDNA molecule per two T cells in model experiments. Donors of different ages were randomly distributed across sequencing lanes to avoid experimental bias. Donors were grouped into four age groups: young (average approximately 15 years), middle-aged (roughly 40), aged (around 56) and long-lived (about 90). To track age-related changes in TCR beta repertoire diversity, the study relied on deep sequencing normalized with unique cDNA molecular identifiers. The study analyzed two additional independent replicas of 1 million unique cDNA reads from the same blood draw for two donors, one aged 18 to 30 and one aged 80 or older.

Comment on this clonotype: There is no known antigen for this receptor. Base-call qualities are not available, and no considerably larger clone is one nucleotide away.

Libraries came from 5' RACE. The run used an Illumina HiSeq 2500. The second PCR ran for about 7 to 11 cycles and used a J-beta primer mix along with a sample-barcoded 5' primer. A template-switch 5' adaptor carrying 12 random nucleotides introduced a unique molecular identifier onto each TCR beta cDNA molecule. Each sample yielded at least 2.5 million CDR3-containing paired-end reads. First-strand cDNA was synthesized from all RNA with the Mint cDNA synthesis kit, primed by a TRBC-specific oligonucleotide. All cDNA was treated with uracil-DNA glycosylase and then went through a first 18-cycle PCR with the universal primers M1SS and BC2_uni_R. The study's processing was this. For normalization, 1 million high-quality reads, each with a distinct molecular identifier, were randomly selected from each sample. Reads with shared molecular identifiers were discarded instead of being binned into consensus sequences. MiTCR, set to a Q25 quality threshold and the strictest error-elimination algorithm, was used for CDR3 identification, clonotype clustering and error correction. Lower-bound total TCR beta diversity was estimated with a nonparametric unseen species model using Euler transformation. The public reads were quality trimmed at Q25 with fastp and then assembled into clones with MiXCR by TCRdb, keeping productive beta chains. Every entry covers one CDR3 protein and lists the most common genes and DNA from its rows. The V and J calls and clone size come from TCRdb's table, not from the authors' own analysis. Within this sample are approximately 1.5 million distinct CDR3 sequences, with about 32% of them counted one time only. The ten largest clones add up to over 9% of the sample.

The donors were around 39 Caucasian individuals from Russia, aged 6 to 90 years, who were systemically healthy. Each donor gave around 9.5 milliliters of peripheral blood, collected into EDTA-treated Vacutainer tubes. PBMCs were isolated by Ficoll-Paque density-gradient centrifugation, with at least 6 million obtained per sample. Trizol reagent was used to extract total RNA from PBMCs, with at least 5 micrograms per sample. The percentages of naive CD45RAhigh/CD27high T cells were determined by flow cytometry on a PBMC aliquot from every donor. Beyond this particular receptor, the publication reports: Because the CMV infection status of the donors was unknown, age-related changes in expanded clonotypes may potentially have been confounded. The percentage of naive T cells measured by flow cytometry correlated strongly with observed TCR beta diversity. Compared with the aged group, more naive CD4+ T cells, fewer expanded clones and increased TCR diversity were shown by the long-lived group, suggesting age selection. Estimates of total diversity based on one million sequenced T cells were regarded as lower bounds and as underestimates. Conclusive comparison of naive and antigen-experienced compartments was prevented by the profiling of bulk unsorted PBMCs. As age increased, observed TCR beta diversity per million T cells dropped in a roughly linear way, and a significant reduction was already evident by age about 40.

Sequencing was done on a sample of blood. The receptor was isolated from a woman in her twenties or thirties in good health.

At the DNA level, the sequence is TGTGCCAGCAGCGTCCTTGGGATGGAAGTTGGCACAGATACGCAGTATTTT. This yields the protein CASSVLGMEVGTDTQYF. The chain employs TRBV9 and TRBJ2-3; confidence is insufficient to name the D gene. CDR3 length: 17 amino acids, cysteine to phenylalanine. Only CDR3 DNA remains: 51 bases, in frame from the first base. In the germline V gene, CDR1 corresponds to SGDLS and CDR2 to YYNGEE. The junction carries 17 bases between V and J, which are trimmed by 2 bases and 1 base respectively.